The 30 T cell receptor beta chains in this list originate from one sample, sequenced in a study of metastatic and nonmetastatic thyroid tumors. Via MiXCR, TCRdb re-called the PCR reads. The table lists fewer than 35,000 clones, 21% of them singletons. Each patient came to thyroid surgery without any prior treatment (of any kind). Sequencing was done on a sample of tumor tissue. The source of these receptors is a male donor with papillary thyroid cancer or a benign thyroid nodule (not recorded which). Some clones in this sample may be carry-over from other donors' samples.

This clone was counted at least ten times. The rearrangement uses TRBV7-9 and TRBJ1-2; unclear D gene. This CDR3 is 13 amino acids long. Germline V gene sequence: CDR1 SEHNR, CDR2 FQNEAQ (reference sequence). V was clipped by 5 bases and J by 4 bases, with 11 bases between them. The CDR3 DNA follows: TGTGCCAGCAGCGAAGAGAGAGCCTATGGCTACACCTTC. It translates to CASSEERAYGYTF.

The gene calls are TRBV20-1 and TRBJ2-5; D is ambiguous. Germline-derived CDR1 and CDR2 are DFQATT and SNEGSKA (reference sequence). The germline V and J ends were trimmed by 1 base and 3 bases, with 9 bases remaining between them. The CDR3 extends over 13 amino acids. This CDR3 is CSARGLTEETQYF. The CDR3, as DNA: TGCAGTGCTAGAGGACTGACGGAAGAGACCCAGTACTTC.

This clone was counted at least ten times. The chain combines TRBV5-5 with TRBJ2-7; 9 nucleotides match TRBD2. The CDR3 has 14 residues. The trim removed 7 bases at V and 4 bases at J, leaving 9 bases unmatched. The germline V gene has CDR1 SGHKS and CDR2 YYEKEE (reference sequence). The CDR3 coding sequence is TGTGCCAGCCTGCGGGTAGCGGGAGAATACGAGCAGTACTTC. Translation gives CASLRVAGEYEQYF.

V gene TRBV12-3 or TRBV12-4 combines with J gene TRBJ2-3; 7 bases line up with TRBD2. V lost 8 bases and J lost 4; bases outside the gene matches: 6. The CDR3 is made up of 13 amino acids. The CDR3 sequence: CASEAGAADTQYF. CDR3 coding DNA: TGTGCCAGCGAGGCGGGAGCGGCAGATACGCAGTATTTT.

The sample holds a few counts of this clone. V gene TRBV6-1 combines with J gene TRBJ1-1, with unresolved D. V lost 7 bases, J lost 3 bases, and 15 bases lay in between. The CDR3 length is 14 residues. Germline CDR1 MNHNS, CDR2 SASEGT. The CDR3: CASTYKRADTEAFF. The CDR3 bases are TGTGCCAGCACCTACAAGCGGGCCGACACTGAAGCTTTCTTT.

This clone was counted at least ten times. The chain has TRBV18 and TRBJ2-7; D gene unclear. Germline V gene lookup returns CDR1 KGHSH and CDR2 LQKENI. CDR3 length equals 15 residues. The V and J ends lost 1 base and 2 bases respectively, with 12 bases between them. CDR3 sequence reads: CASSPQTKTTYEQYF. The CDR3 DNA is TGTGCCAGCTCACCACAGACAAAAACAACCTACGAGCAGTACTTC.

The chain carries TRBV28 and TRBJ1-2, with D maybe TRBD1 (6 bases). V was pared by 5 bases and J by 7 bases, with 29 bases between. Germline V CDR1 and CDR2: MDHEN, SYDVKM. The CDR3 is 18 amino acids. For the CDR3, the DNA is TGTGCCAGCAGTCGCTTAGGTTCCCGGACAGACATTTTTGGTGGCTACACCTTC. This sequence encodes CASSRLGSRTDIFGGYTF.

This clone turned up a few times. Its ends do not fully match the called genes, so a read error is possible. The J gene is TRBJ2-3, the V gene TRBV12-3 or TRBV12-4; 11 nucleotides match TRBD2. This CDR3 contains 15 residues. DNA for the CDR3: TGTGCCAGCAGTCTAGGACTAGCGGGCACATATACGCAGTATTTT. This sequence encodes CASSLGLAGTYTQYF.

This clone was found many times. This chain joins TRBV9 and TRBJ2-1, with D perhaps matching TRBD1 (5 bases). The CDR3 covers 15 residues. The ends were cut back, 1 base at V and 1 base at J, with 9 bases in the middle. Germline V gives CDR1 SGDLS, CDR2 YYNGEE. Written as DNA, the CDR3 is TGTGCCAGCAGCGTAATCGCAGGGTCCTACAATGAGCAGTTCTTC. As protein: CASSVIAGSYNEQFF. Combining the CDR3 with reference TRBV9 and TRBJ2-1 gives the whole variable domain DSGVTQTPKHLITATGQRVTLRCSPRSGDLSVYWYQQSLDQGLQFLIQYYNGEERAKGNILERFSAQQFPDLHSELNLSSLELGDSALYFCASSVIAGSYNEQFFGPGTRLTVL.

The CDR3 loop reads CASSLALVTDTQYF. CDR3 bases: TGCGCCAGCAGCTTGGCCTTGGTTACAGATACGCAGTATTTT. V is TRBV5-1 and J is TRBJ2-3; D unresolved. The V end lost 0 bases, the J end lost 3 bases, and 8 bases lay between the germline ends. This CDR3 contains 14 residues. Germline-derived CDR1 and CDR2 are SGHRS and YFSETQ.

The genes are TRBV7-7 and TRBJ2-7; the match to TRBD2 covers 12 bases. V shed 5 bases and J 0 bases; nucleotides not matched to a gene: 5. Germline V lookup: CDR1 SSHAT, CDR2 FNYEAQ (reference sequence). The CDR3 spans 16 residues. CDR3 in amino acids: CASSPGLAGSSYEQYF. In DNA, the CDR3 is TGTGCCAGCAGCCCCGGACTAGCGGGGTCCTCCTACGAGCAGTACTTC.

This clone was observed at least ten times. This rearrangement joins TRBV7-2 to TRBJ2-5; D remains unclear. Germline V gene sequence: CDR1 SGHTA, CDR2 FQGNSA. This CDR3 comprises 13 residues. Trimming shortened V by 6 bases and J by 5 bases, and 13 bases separated the two germline ends. The CDR3 here is CASSIGPSETQYF. Written as DNA, the CDR3 is TGTGCCAGCAGTATTGGCCCCTCGGAGACCCAGTACTTC. Variable domain in full (rest from reference TRBV7-2 and TRBJ2-5): GAGVSQSPSNKVTEKGKDVELRCDPISGHTALYWYRQSLGQGLEFLIYFQGNSAPDKSGLPSDRFSAERTGGSVSTLTIQRTQQEDSAVYLCASSIGPSETQYFGPGTRLLVL.

This clone was found many times. A clone one base away is much larger, so this may be a read error. V and J are TRBV28 and TRBJ2-1; 11 bases line up with TRBD2. V lost 6 bases, J lost 15 bases, and 16 bases stayed unmatched. This CDR3 has 15 amino acids. The germline CDR1 and CDR2 sequences are MDHEN and SYDVKM. CDR3 in amino acids: CASSRLGVASGRSFF. In DNA, the CDR3 is TGTGCCAGCAGCCGCCTAGGCGTGGCTAGCGGGAGGTCGTTCTTC.

This clone turned up a few times. The rearrangement links TRBV6-1 to TRBJ1-1, with TRBD1 as a possible D gene (6 bases). The CDR3 spans 15 residues. V was trimmed by 9 bases and J by 6 bases, leaving 23 bases between them. Germline V gene lookup returns CDR1 MNHNS and CDR2 SASEGT. CDR3 coding DNA: TGTGCCAGTAGAGGACTAGGCGGGAAGGGGGCTGAAGCTTTCTTT. Its translation is CASRGLGGKGAEAFF.

This clone occurred a few times. The junction departs from germline at one end; a sequencing error may be responsible. The genes are TRBV19 and TRBJ2-7; TRBD1 is a possible D gene (6 bases). This CDR3 comprises 14 residues. CDR1 is LNHDA, CDR2 SQIVND, per germline (reference sequence). CDR3 bases: TGTGCAAGTAGTAATACAGGGAGCTCCTACGAGGAGTACTTC. This encodes CASSNTGSSYEEYF.

The chain couples TRBV11-1 to TRBJ2-3; D is possibly TRBD2 (5 bases). This CDR3 has 18 amino acids. Germline V gives CDR1 SGHAT, CDR2 FQDESV (reference sequence). Trimming stripped 5 bases from V and 3 bases from J, with 24 bases between. CDR3 loop: CASSPLGGRGFRTDTQYF. CDR3 bases: TGTGCCAGCAGCCCCCTCGGAGGTAGAGGGTTCAGGACAGATACGCAGTATTTT.

There are a few counts of this clone. The chain combines TRBV6-1 with TRBJ1-5; TRBD1 agrees at 7 bases. V dropped 6 bases and J dropped 5; count of bases not matched to a gene: 7. CDR3 length equals 14 residues. CDR1 and CDR2 from the germline V gene are MNHNS and SASEGT. CDR3 in amino acids: CASRPGQRHQPQHF. CDR3 coding DNA: TGTGCCAGCAGGCCGGGACAGAGGCATCAGCCCCAGCATTTT.

The gene calls are TRBV5-1 and TRBJ2-7; 7 positions agree with TRBD1. J lost 4 bases, V lost 4 bases, and 5 bases had no gene match. Per germline, CDR1 SGHRS and CDR2 YFSETQ. The CDR3 covers 13 residues. The DNA of the CDR3 is TGCGCCAGCAGCGCCGGGACAGAGTACGAGCAGTACTTC. Its translation is CASSAGTEYEQYF.

The sample holds a few counts of this clone. A much larger clone lies one base from this, so it may be a read error. The V and J genes are TRBV5-4 and TRBJ2-3; the match to TRBD1 covers 9 bases. This CDR3 comprises 16 residues. Germline V gives CDR1 SGHNT, CDR2 YYREEE (reference sequence). CDR3 DNA: TGTGCCAGCAGCTTGTCCGGACAGGGGAGCACATATACGCAGTATTTT. Amino acids: CASSLSGQGSTYTQYF.

This clone has just a few counts. Sequence at one end of the junction differs from germline and may be a read error. The chain uses TRBV9 and TRBJ1-1; the D is unclear. This CDR3 is built from 12 residues. Germline lookup yields CDR1 SGDLS and CDR2 YYNGEE. The CDR3: CANSGSNTEAFF. The CDR3, as DNA: TGTGCCAACAGCGGATCAAACACTGAAGCTTTCTTT.

This clone was recorded at least ten times. The chain carries TRBV28 and TRBJ1-1; D might be TRBD1 (5 bases). Germline V gene lookup returns CDR1 MDHEN and CDR2 SYDVKM. The CDR3 totals 12 residues. V shed 5 bases and J shed 11 bases, with 15 bases lying between them. The CDR3 region has the DNA TGTGCCAGCAGTACTCCAGGGCGGGTGGCTTTCTTT. This translates into CASSTPGRVAFF. Filled out from reference TRBV28 and TRBJ1-1, the complete variable domain reads DVKVTQSSRYLVKRTGEKVFLECVQDMDHENMFWYRQDPGLGLRLIYFSYDVKMKEKGDIPEGYSVSREKKERFSLILESASTNQTSMYLCASSTPGRVAFFGQGTRLTVV.

This clone has ten or more counts. The chain combines TRBV6-1 with TRBJ2-4; D not certain. CDR1 and CDR2 from the germline V gene are MNHNS and SASEGT. The ends were cut back, 2 bases at V and 1 base at J, with 6 bases in the middle. The CDR3 is 14 residues long. Here the CDR3 reads CASSEWGAKNIQYF. CDR3 DNA sequence: TGTGCCAGCAGTGAATGGGGTGCCAAAAACATTCAGTACTTC.

This clone has a handful of counts. The junction does not match germline at one end; this may be a read error. The chain couples TRBV28 to TRBJ2-7; D gene ambiguous. The germline CDR1 and CDR2 sequences are MDHEN and SYDVKM. This CDR3 region has 13 residues. Written as DNA, the CDR3 is TGTGTCAGCAAAACTGGCGGTACCTACGAGCAGTACTTC. It is translated as CVSKTGGTYEQYF.

By share of the sample, this clone is medium-sized. This sequence joins TRBV28 and TRBJ1-6, with TRBD1 as a possible D gene (5 bases). CDR1 is MDHEN and CDR2 is SYDVKM in the germline V gene. V lost 3 bases and J lost 12, with 21 bases in between. CDR3 size: 16 residues. The CDR3 loop reads CASSFLGGAEKRPLHF. CDR3 DNA: TGTGCCAGCAGTTTCCTTGGCGGGGCGGAGAAAAGACCCCTCCACTTT.

The rearrangement uses TRBV18 and TRBJ2-1, with 11 bases lining up with TRBD1. Trimming cost V 2 bases and J 7 bases; bases outside gene matches: 7. CDR1 KGHSH and CDR2 LQKENI come from the germline V gene. The CDR3 covers 16 residues. Written as DNA, the CDR3 is TGTGCCAGCTCACCATTTCCGGGACAGGGGGGTAATGAGCAGTTCTTC. It specifies CASSPFPGQGGNEQFF.

There are a few counts of this clone. The junction departs from the called germline gene at one end, perhaps through a read error. CDR3 in DNA: TGTGCCAGCAGCTTCCACGTCACATATACGCAGTATTTT. Its protein is CASSFHVTYTQYF. The chain links TRBV11-3 to TRBJ2-3; no clear D. Per germline, CDR1 SGHNT and CDR2 YENEEA. This CDR3 contains 13 residues.

This clone was picked up many times. The chain has TRBV12-5 and TRBJ2-3, with D perhaps matching TRBD1 (5 bases). V gave up 6 bases and J gave up 1 base, with 8 bases separating them. Germline values: CDR1 LGHNT, CDR2 FRNRAP. This CDR3 has 13 residues. CDR3 amino acids: CASGLGGTDTQYF. Written as DNA, the CDR3 is TGTGCTAGTGGCCTAGGGGGCACAGATACGCAGTATTTT.

The chain employs TRBV10-2 and TRBJ2-4; D gene unclear. Germline V gene lookup returns CDR1 WSHSY and CDR2 SAAADI. The V and J ends lost 2 bases and 1 base respectively, with 12 bases between them. This CDR3 has 16 amino acids. The CDR3 sequence: CASSEMGMAAKNIQYF. The CDR3 coding sequence is TGCGCCAGCAGTGAGATGGGGATGGCGGCCAAAAACATTCAGTACTTC.

The chain carries TRBV11-2 and TRBJ2-1, with TRBD2 matching 8 bases. Losses at the gene ends were 3 bases for V and 7 bases for J; bases not matched to a gene: 17. The CDR3 sequence is 18 residues long. The germline V gene has CDR1 SGHAT and CDR2 FQNNGV. Here the CDR3 DNA reads TGTGCCAGCAGCTTGGGGAGTATCGGGAGGGTCACCACTAATGAGCAGTTCTTC. This sequence encodes CASSLGSIGRVTTNEQFF.

The sample holds many counts of this clone. V gene TRBV20-1 combines with J gene TRBJ2-1, with D maybe TRBD2 (6 bases). The germline CDR1 and CDR2 sequences are DFQATT and SNEGSKA (reference sequence). Trimming removed 6 bases from V and 7 bases from J, with 19 bases in between. The CDR3 is 14 residues long. CDR3 in DNA: TGCAGTGCATACCGGGACCGAGGAGGGAATGAGCAGTTCTTC. It codes for CSAYRDRGGNEQFF.